The 26 T cell receptor beta chains in this list originate from one sample, sequenced in a study of cytomegalovirus exposure and HLA in healthy donors. 13 Jbeta primers and 60 Vbeta primers were used for the PCR. The protocol was immunoSEQ multiplex PCR, while the TCRdb copy is restricted to in-frame clones and leaves out a portion. The clone table shows 200,000 to 250,000 clones, with the ten largest holding around 1.1%. Sequencing used PBMCs. The receptors come from a girl aged 2-15 years in good health and CMV-seropositive.

The rearrangement links TRBV21-1 to TRBJ1-5; TRBD1 is taken as the D call from the table, unchecked against the DNA. TRBV21-1 counts as a pseudogene. The CDR3 spans 18 residues. The CDR3 loop is CASSKVTRVMNGNQPQHF. CDR3 coding DNA: TGTGCCAGCAGCAAAGTGACCAGGGTAATGAACGGCAATCAGCCCCAGCATTTT.

The J gene is TRBJ2-2, the V gene TRBV6-4; 9 nucleotides agree with TRBD2. The germline V gene encodes CDR1 MRHNA and CDR2 SNTAGT. V lost 4 bases to trimming and J lost 3 bases; unmatched junction nucleotides: 3. The CDR3 runs 15 residues. The CDR3 DNA follows: TGTGCCAGCAGTGTAGTAGCGGGAGACACCGGGGAGCTGTTTTTT. It translates to CASSVVAGDTGELFF.

The gene calls are TRBV6-1 and TRBJ2-7, with 10 bases matching TRBD1. The CDR3 contains 11 residues. V lost 8 bases, J lost 10 bases, and 5 bases stayed unmatched. Germline CDR1 reads MNHNS; CDR2 reads SASEGT. CDR3 nucleotide sequence: TGTGCCAGCCGGGACAGGGGACCTCAGTACTTC. Its protein is CASRDRGPQYF.

The chain links TRBV15 to TRBJ2-7, with D possibly TRBD2 on 6 matching bases. Germline CDR1 is LNHNV and CDR2 is YYDKDF (reference sequence). V was pared by 1 base and J by 1 base, with 11 bases between. This CDR3 contains 15 residues. CDR3 coding DNA: TGTGCCACCAGCAGAGGTCGGGAGCGTTCCTACGAGCAGTACTTC. This translates into CATSRGRERSYEQYF.

The CDR3 DNA reads TGCAGCGTTGGCCACAGGGGGAGCTCCTACGAGCAGTACTTC. Amino acid sequence: CSVGHRGSSYEQYF. The V gene is TRBV29-1, the J gene TRBJ2-7, with 8 positions matching TRBD1. The CDR3 has 14 residues. CDR1 SQVTM and CDR2 ANQGSEA come from the germline V gene. The trim removed 4 bases at V and 0 bases at J, leaving 5 bases unmatched.

Comment on this clone: At one boundary the junction diverges from the germline segment, which might be a read error. This chain joins TRBV2 and TRBJ2-3, with 7 bases that match TRBD2. Germline V gene lookup returns CDR1 SNHLY and CDR2 FYNNEI. This CDR3 spans 13 amino acids. The CDR3 nucleotides are TGTGCAAAGCAAGGTAGCGGGCCAGATATGCAGTATTTT. Encoded protein: CAKQGSGPDMQYF. Full variable domain (missing parts from reference TRBV2 and TRBJ2-3): EPEVTQTPSHQVTQMGQEVILRCVPISNHLYFYWYRQILGQKVEFLVSFYNNEISEKSEIFDDQFSVERPDGSNFTLKIRSTKLEDSAMYFCAKQGSGPDMQYFGPGTRLTVL.

The CDR3 DNA follows: TGTGCCAGCAGTAGGGGAACGGTCACCGGGGAGCTGTTTTTT. Amino acid sequence: CASSRGTVTGELFF. V and J are TRBV25-1 and TRBJ2-2; a possible D gene is TRBD1 (5 bases). The V gene lost 5 bases and the J gene lost 4 bases, with 11 bases spanning the gap. Germline V gene data show CDR1 as MGHDK and CDR2 as SYGVNS. This CDR3 region has 14 residues.

This sequence joins TRBV9 and TRBJ2-5, with no clear D. The V end was cut by 0 bases, the J end by 4 bases, with 13 bases between. CDR3 length: 15 residues. Per the germline V gene, CDR1 is SGDLS and CDR2 is YYNGEE. CDR3 in DNA: TGTGCCAGCAGCGTAGTAGGCGAGGCTGGAGAGACCCAGTACTTC. It translates to CASSVVGEAGETQYF. The full variable domain, completed using reference TRBV9 and TRBJ2-5, is DSGVTQTPKHLITATGQRVTLRCSPRSGDLSVYWYQQSLDQGLQFLIQYYNGEERAKGNILERFSAQQFPDLHSELNLSSLELGDSALYFCASSVVGEAGETQYFGPGTRLLVL.

This chain links TRBV7-6 with TRBJ2-1; the match to TRBD2 covers 9 bases. This CDR3 region has 16 residues. Losses at the gene ends were 5 bases for V and 7 bases for J; bases not matched to a gene: 12. CDR1 SGHVS and CDR2 FNYEAQ come from the germline V gene. The CDR3 DNA follows: TGTGCCAGCAGCAAAGGGGGGCGGGAGGGCCTGAATGAGCAGTTCTTC. It specifies CASSKGGREGLNEQFF.

The V and J genes are TRBV30 and TRBJ2-7; TRBD2 aligns across 11 bases. CDR1 and CDR2 from the germline V gene are GTSNPN and SVGIG (reference sequence). V lost 3 bases, J lost 2 bases, and 3 bases stayed unmatched. The CDR3 extends over 14 amino acids. CDR3 sequence: CAWSGTSGAYEQYF. CDR3 nucleotides: TGTGCCTGGAGCGGGACTAGCGGAGCCTACGAGCAGTACTTC.

The V and J genes are TRBV5-6 and TRBJ2-2; 16 bases fit TRBD2. With V trimmed by 4 bases and J by 4 bases, 7 bases remained unmatched. Germline V gene sequence: CDR1 SGHDT, CDR2 YYEEEE. This CDR3 has 18 amino acids. The DNA of the CDR3 is TGTGCCAGCAGCCCGGGACTAGCGGGAGGGCCATCCACCGGGGAGCTGTTTTTT. Its translation: CASSPGLAGGPSTGELFF.

The chain uses TRBV10-3 and TRBJ2-3; D possibly corresponds to TRBD2 (6 bases). Trimming left V 9 bases short and J 6 bases short, with 19 bases between. The CDR3 has 14 amino acids. Germline V gene sequence: CDR1 ENHRY, CDR2 SYGVKD. For the CDR3, the DNA is TGTGCCATTGTCGGGACTCTCGGTGGTGATACGCAGTATTTT. Its protein product is CAIVGTLGGDTQYF.

Regarding this clone: Because it lacks the conserved phenylalanine or tryptophan at the end, this CDR3 is likely a read error. This chain uses TRBV10-1 with TRBJ2-7, with TRBD1 matching over 10 bases. From germline, CDR1 is WNHNN and CDR2 SYGVQD (reference sequence). The CDR3 extends over 14 amino acids. J gave up 5 bases and V 6 bases, and 7 bases lay outside the gene matches. The CDR3 region is CASSSGQGTHEQYY. In DNA, the CDR3 is TGCGCCAGCAGCTCGGGACAGGGGACCCACGAGCAGTACTAC.

This chain uses TRBV7-8 with TRBJ1-2; a possible D gene is TRBD1 (6 bases). V shed 5 bases and J shed 0 bases, with 13 bases lying between them. Germline V gene sequence: CDR1 SGHVS, CDR2 FQNEAQ. The CDR3 loop spans 15 amino acids. The CDR3, as DNA: TGTGCCAGCAGCCTTCGGGGGGGCGCTAACTATGGCTACACCTTC. The encoded protein is CASSLRGGANYGYTF.

The CDR3 protein is CASSHRPGLAGKREQYF. In nucleotides, the CDR3 is TGCGCCAGCAGTCATCGGCCGGGACTAGCGGGAAAACGCGAGCAGTACTTC. V gene TRBV23-1 combines with J gene TRBJ2-7, with 13 bases matching TRBD2. TRBV23-1 falls under the ORF class, with uncertain function. This CDR3 is 17 amino acids long. V lost 3 bases, J lost 6 bases, and 11 bases stayed unmatched.

V is TRBV15 and J is TRBJ2-3; possible D gene TRBD2, 6 bases. CDR1 is LNHNV, CDR2 YYDKDF, per germline (reference sequence). The CDR3 loop spans 16 amino acids. The V end lost 0 bases, the J end lost 1 base, and 11 bases lay between the germline ends. Written as DNA, the CDR3 is TGTGCCACCAGCAGAGATTTGGCTAGCGGCACAGATACGCAGTATTTT. Translation gives CATSRDLASGTDTQYF.

The rearrangement links TRBV28 to TRBJ1-2; 7 bases align to TRBD1. CDR3 size: 14 residues. The germline CDR1 and CDR2 sequences are MDHEN and SYDVKM. V was pared by 5 bases and J by 6 bases, with 9 bases of the junction left unmatched. The DNA for the CDR3 is TGTGCCAGCAGTAGTGGTGGCACAGGGGATGGCTACACCTTC. This codes for CASSSGGTGDGYTF.

This rearrangement joins TRBV7-2 to TRBJ2-3; D not resolved. Germline values: CDR1 SGHTA, CDR2 FQGNSA. CDR3 length: 12 amino acids. Trimming removed 3 bases at V and 5 bases at J, with 6 bases between. Here the CDR3 reads CASSFTRDTQYF. The CDR3 bases are TGTGCCAGCAGCTTTACGAGAGATACGCAGTATTTT.

This chain uses TRBV27 with TRBJ2-5, with 7 positions matching TRBD2. The J call is doubtful: the DNA matches TRBJ2-7 better. The V gene's germline CDR1 is MNHEY and CDR2 SMNVEV (reference sequence). The CDR3 totals 13 residues. The CDR3 here is CASSPSGTYEQYF. CDR3 DNA sequence: TGTGCCAGCAGCCCCAGCGGGACCTACGAGCAGTACTTC.

The chain joins TRBV9 to TRBJ2-3; 10 nucleotides line up with TRBD1. Germline loops: CDR1 SGDLS, CDR2 YYNGEE. Losses at the gene ends were 0 bases for V and 4 bases for J; bases not matched to a gene: 5. This CDR3 is 16 amino acids long. The CDR3 DNA sequence: TGTGCCAGCAGCGTAGATGACAGGGGGCAGGCAGATACGCAGTATTTT. Encoded protein: CASSVDDRGQADTQYF.

This rearrangement joins TRBV13 to TRBJ2-6; maybe TRBD2 (6 bases). The ends were cut back, 5 bases at V and 4 bases at J, with 12 bases in the middle. The CDR3 contains 15 residues. The V gene's germline CDR1 is PRHDT and CDR2 FYEKMQ (reference sequence). CDR3 loop: CASSPGVAGANVLTF. The CDR3 DNA follows: TGTGCCAGCAGCCCGGGGGTGGCAGGGGCCAACGTCCTGACTTTC.

The chain links TRBV4-1 to TRBJ1-5, with D possibly being TRBD1 (5 bases). Germline V gene lookup returns CDR1 MGHRA and CDR2 YSYEKL. V dropped 3 bases and J dropped 10 bases, with 10 bases sitting between them. The CDR3 runs to 12 residues. The CDR3 nucleotides are TGCGCCAGCAGCCACGTAGGGGCACCCCAGCATTTT. It codes for CASSHVGAPQHF.

The V and J genes are TRBV4-1 and TRBJ2-4, with 13 bases that match TRBD2. J gave up 2 bases and V 0 bases, and 7 bases lay outside the gene matches. CDR1 is MGHRA, CDR2 YSYEKL, per germline. The CDR3 loop spans 19 amino acids. In DNA, the CDR3 is TGCGCCAGCAGCCAAGATTCTTTGGGACTAGCGGGATCCAAAAACATTCAGTACTTC. Protein: CASSQDSLGLAGSKNIQYF.

Here the CDR3 DNA reads TGTGCCAGCAGCTCGGCAGGGTCAAACATTCAGTACTTC. Its protein is CASSSAGSNIQYF. The chain employs TRBV5-6 and TRBJ2-4, with TRBD1 as a possible D gene (5 bases). Germline V lookup: CDR1 SGHDT, CDR2 YYEEEE. This CDR3 is built from 13 residues. Deletions cut 3 bases from V and 6 bases from J, with 10 bases between.

The rearrangement uses TRBV19 and TRBJ2-2; D is unclear. This CDR3 contains 12 residues. Germline-derived CDR1 and CDR2 are LNHDA and SQIVND (reference sequence). Trimming removed 6 bases from V and 3 bases from J, with 5 bases in between. In DNA form, the CDR3 reads TGTGCCAGTAGCCACTACACCGGGGAGCTGTTTTTT. Translation: CASSHYTGELFF.

The rearrangement links TRBV28 to TRBJ1-4; possibly TRBD1 for D (5 bases). CDR1 is MDHEN and CDR2 is SYDVKM in the germline V gene. This CDR3 contains 13 residues. Between the trimmed V and J ends, which lost 4 bases and 5 bases, there was a span of 8 bases. This chain's CDR3 is CASSSRDNEKLFF. CDR3 DNA sequence: TGTGCCAGCAGTTCGCGGGACAATGAAAAACTGTTTTTT.